These 11 T cell receptor beta chains share one sample of origin, sequenced in a study of patients and donors after allogeneic stem cell transplantation. In TCRdb, the RT-PCR reads were re-called with MiXCR into one record per CDR3 protein. In the table there are roughly 960,000 distinct CDR3 sequences, 18% of which are singletons. The sample was blood, either unsorted or a sorted T cell fraction (not recorded which). The receptor source for this set is a human donor who was either an allogeneic HSCT recipient or a stem cell or donor lymphocyte infusion donor (not recorded which). It is not recorded whose cells these are; they may come from a transplant donor.

In this sample, this clonotype turned up a few times. J is TRBJ1-2 and V is TRBV5-1, with D tentatively TRBD1 (5 bases). The CDR3 sequence is 14 residues long. Trimming stripped 4 bases from V and 1 base from J, with 11 bases between. From germline, CDR1 is SGHRS and CDR2 YFSETQ. The CDR3 protein is CASSTARGNYGYTF. The CDR3, as DNA: TGCGCCAGCAGCACAGCGAGGGGTAACTATGGCTACACCTTC.

This clonotype was seen only a few times. The V and J genes are TRBV5-1 and TRBJ2-3; TRBD1 aligns across 8 bases. Germline CDR1 is SGHRS and CDR2 is YFSETQ. CDR3 length: 16 residues. The trim removed 0 bases at V and 6 bases at J, leaving 9 bases unmatched. The CDR3 loop is CASSLEAGGAWDTQYF. The CDR3 DNA reads TGCGCCAGCAGCTTGGAGGCAGGGGGCGCATGGGATACGCAGTATTTT.

The chain uses TRBV20-1 and TRBJ2-1; 7 bases are a match to TRBD2. Germline V gene sequence: CDR1 DFQATT, CDR2 SNEGSKA (reference sequence). Trimming at V came to 5 bases and at J to 11 bases, leaving 15 bases not matched to a gene. The length of the CDR3 is 14 residues. The CDR3 DNA is TGCAGTGCTGACCCCCTGGGGCGGGAGAACCAGCAGTTCTTC. Encoded protein: CSADPLGRENQQFF.

This clonotype has only a few counts. V is TRBV10-2 and J is TRBJ1-2, with D tentatively TRBD1 (6 bases). Per germline, CDR1 WSHSY and CDR2 SAAADI. V gave up 7 bases and J gave up 8 bases, with 11 bases separating them. This CDR3 spans 11 amino acids. The CDR3 spells CASTEGDGYTF. The CDR3 DNA follows: TGCGCCAGCACCGAGGGGGACGGCTACACCTTC.

V and J are TRBV5-5 and TRBJ1-1; TRBD1 agrees at 7 bases. There are 14 residues in the CDR3. Germline-derived CDR1 and CDR2 are SGHKS and YYEKEE (reference sequence). V shed 6 bases and J 0 bases; nucleotides not matched to a gene: 5. In DNA, the CDR3 is TGTGCCAGCACCCAGGGGGAGGTGAACACTGAAGCTTTCTTT. This encodes CASTQGEVNTEAFF. Filled out from reference TRBV5-5 and TRBJ1-1, the complete variable domain reads DAGVTQSPTHLIKTRGQQVTLRCSPISGHKSVSWYQQVLGQGPQFIFQYYEKEERGRGNFPDRFSARQFPNYSSELNVNALLLGDSALYLCASTQGEVNTEAFFGQGTRLTVV.

The table lists this clonotype with a few counts. This chain links TRBV20-1 with TRBJ1-2, with D possibly matching TRBD1 (5 bases). Germline loops: CDR1 DFQATT, CDR2 SNEGSKA (reference sequence). The CDR3 consists of 15 residues. The V end was cut by 7 bases, the J end by 2 bases, with 20 bases between. This chain's CDR3 is CSVKRRGQGNYGYTF. CDR3 DNA sequence: TGCAGTGTGAAGCGGAGGGGTCAGGGCAACTATGGCTACACCTTC.

J is TRBJ1-6 and V is TRBV12-3 or TRBV12-4, with a possible D match to TRBD1 (6 bases). Trimming pared 6 bases from V and 8 bases from J, leaving 20 bases between. The CDR3 is 16 amino acids. CDR3 nucleotide sequence: TGTGCCAGCAGCAGGGGACCTTCCACCCTGTATTCACCCCTCCACTTT. It is translated as CASSRGPSTLYSPLHF.

The gene calls are TRBV6-5 and TRBJ2-6; TRBD1 matches 8 bases. Germline CDR1 and CDR2: MNHEY and SVGAGI. The CDR3 length is 17 residues. The trim removed 3 bases at V and 4 bases at J, leaving 8 bases unmatched. The CDR3 sequence: CASSYSDRVKGANVLTF. CDR3 coding DNA: TGTGCCAGCAGTTATTCGGACAGGGTAAAGGGGGCCAACGTCCTGACTTTC.

The sample holds a few counts of this clonotype. The rearrangement joins TRBV6-1 to TRBJ1-4; the match to TRBD1 covers 12 bases. V gave up 6 bases and J gave up 2 bases; unmatched junction bases: 7. This CDR3 is 17 amino acids long. Germline CDR1 reads MNHNS; CDR2 reads SASEGT. The DNA for the CDR3 is TGTGCCAGCAGATCCCGGGACAGGGGGCTTACTAATGAAAAACTGTTTTTT. Its translation is CASRSRDRGLTNEKLFF.

A word on this clonotype: The conserved phenylalanine or tryptophan normally closing the CDR3 is absent here, so this likely arose from a read error. The chain recombines TRBV5-5 with TRBJ2-3, with a tentative D call TRBD2 (5 bases). This CDR3 is 14 amino acids long. CDR1 is SGHKS and CDR2 is YYEKEE in the germline V gene (reference sequence). Trimming cost V 1 base and J 4 bases, with 10 bases left between them. CDR3 protein: CASSLRGSPDTQYY. CDR3 coding DNA: TGTGCCAGCAGCTTGCGGGGTTCCCCAGATACGCAGTATTAT.

This chain joins TRBV5-1 and TRBJ2-1; D ambiguous. This CDR3 has 12 residues. CDR1 SGHRS and CDR2 YFSETQ come from the germline V gene. V gave up 3 bases and J gave up 8 bases, with 9 bases separating them. CDR3 coding DNA: TGCGCCAGCAGCTGGATGGGCGATGAGCAGTTCTTC. It translates to CASSWMGDEQFF.